This T cell receptor (beta chain) was obtained from a study of blood T cell repertoires in COVID-19. Original processing notes: How many nucleated cells were present was estimated from reference gene primer amplification. Profiling relied on immunoSEQ multiplex PCR, and the TCRdb table lists in-frame clones only, not all of them. Clone size and V and J calls were adopted from that table, with D and trimming inferred from the DNA. This sample has some 200,000 clones, with about 86% found just once. Self-reported history from a screening survey and questionnaire set each donor's cohort. Germline CDR1 SGHRS, CDR2 YFSETQ. The CDR3 contains 14 residues. After removal of 0 bases from V and 5 bases from J, the junction contained 4 bases not matched to a gene.

This TCR came from a woman between 50 and 59 years old with acute COVID-19. The source material was PBMCs or T cells enriched from blood (not recorded which). This chain joins TRBV5-1 and TRBJ2-7, with 8 bases fitting TRBD1. CDR3 region: CASSLGTGLDEQYF. CDR3 coding DNA: TGCGCCAGCAGCTTGGGGACAGGGCTAGACGAGCAGTACTTC.